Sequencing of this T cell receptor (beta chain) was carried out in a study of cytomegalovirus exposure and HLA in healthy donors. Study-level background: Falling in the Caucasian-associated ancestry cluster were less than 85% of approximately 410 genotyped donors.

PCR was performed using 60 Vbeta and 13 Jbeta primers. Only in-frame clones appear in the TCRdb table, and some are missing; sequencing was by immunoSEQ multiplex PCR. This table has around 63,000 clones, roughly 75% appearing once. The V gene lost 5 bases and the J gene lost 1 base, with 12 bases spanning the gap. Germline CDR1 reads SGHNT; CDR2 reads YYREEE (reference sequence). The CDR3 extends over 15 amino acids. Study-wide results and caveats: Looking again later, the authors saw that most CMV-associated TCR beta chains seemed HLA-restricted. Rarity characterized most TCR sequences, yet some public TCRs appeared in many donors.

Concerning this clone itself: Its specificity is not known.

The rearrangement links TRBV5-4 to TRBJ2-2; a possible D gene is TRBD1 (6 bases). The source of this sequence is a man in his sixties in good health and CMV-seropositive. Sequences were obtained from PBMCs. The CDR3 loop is CASRVQGGNTGELFF. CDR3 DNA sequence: TGTGCCAGCAGGGTACAGGGCGGGAACACCGGGGAGCTGTTTTTT.